This TCR beta chain came from a study of cytomegalovirus exposure and HLA in healthy donors. The approximately 120-subject validation cohort, separate from the approximately 670-subject first cohort, included the donors. Concerning this clone: No antigen is known for it.

Germline V CDR1 and CDR2: MNHEY, SVGAGI. V lost 2 bases, J lost 5 bases, and 5 bases stayed unmatched. The CDR3 loop spans 14 amino acids. The study's findings and limits: The study designated fewer than 200 TCR beta chains cytomegalovirus-associated.

Sequencing used immunoSEQ multiplex PCR; TCRdb keeps in-frame clones, though not all of them. The table records a few hundred thousand clones, 70% to 90% of them present only once. The specimen sequenced was PBMCs. The chain combines TRBV6-5 with TRBJ2-7, with 8 positions matching TRBD1. This receptor was taken from a woman aged 18-29 years in good health and CMV-seronegative. CDR3 protein: CASSYRDRWDEQYF. The DNA of the CDR3 is TGTGCCAGCAGTTACCGGGACAGGTGGGACGAGCAGTACTTC.